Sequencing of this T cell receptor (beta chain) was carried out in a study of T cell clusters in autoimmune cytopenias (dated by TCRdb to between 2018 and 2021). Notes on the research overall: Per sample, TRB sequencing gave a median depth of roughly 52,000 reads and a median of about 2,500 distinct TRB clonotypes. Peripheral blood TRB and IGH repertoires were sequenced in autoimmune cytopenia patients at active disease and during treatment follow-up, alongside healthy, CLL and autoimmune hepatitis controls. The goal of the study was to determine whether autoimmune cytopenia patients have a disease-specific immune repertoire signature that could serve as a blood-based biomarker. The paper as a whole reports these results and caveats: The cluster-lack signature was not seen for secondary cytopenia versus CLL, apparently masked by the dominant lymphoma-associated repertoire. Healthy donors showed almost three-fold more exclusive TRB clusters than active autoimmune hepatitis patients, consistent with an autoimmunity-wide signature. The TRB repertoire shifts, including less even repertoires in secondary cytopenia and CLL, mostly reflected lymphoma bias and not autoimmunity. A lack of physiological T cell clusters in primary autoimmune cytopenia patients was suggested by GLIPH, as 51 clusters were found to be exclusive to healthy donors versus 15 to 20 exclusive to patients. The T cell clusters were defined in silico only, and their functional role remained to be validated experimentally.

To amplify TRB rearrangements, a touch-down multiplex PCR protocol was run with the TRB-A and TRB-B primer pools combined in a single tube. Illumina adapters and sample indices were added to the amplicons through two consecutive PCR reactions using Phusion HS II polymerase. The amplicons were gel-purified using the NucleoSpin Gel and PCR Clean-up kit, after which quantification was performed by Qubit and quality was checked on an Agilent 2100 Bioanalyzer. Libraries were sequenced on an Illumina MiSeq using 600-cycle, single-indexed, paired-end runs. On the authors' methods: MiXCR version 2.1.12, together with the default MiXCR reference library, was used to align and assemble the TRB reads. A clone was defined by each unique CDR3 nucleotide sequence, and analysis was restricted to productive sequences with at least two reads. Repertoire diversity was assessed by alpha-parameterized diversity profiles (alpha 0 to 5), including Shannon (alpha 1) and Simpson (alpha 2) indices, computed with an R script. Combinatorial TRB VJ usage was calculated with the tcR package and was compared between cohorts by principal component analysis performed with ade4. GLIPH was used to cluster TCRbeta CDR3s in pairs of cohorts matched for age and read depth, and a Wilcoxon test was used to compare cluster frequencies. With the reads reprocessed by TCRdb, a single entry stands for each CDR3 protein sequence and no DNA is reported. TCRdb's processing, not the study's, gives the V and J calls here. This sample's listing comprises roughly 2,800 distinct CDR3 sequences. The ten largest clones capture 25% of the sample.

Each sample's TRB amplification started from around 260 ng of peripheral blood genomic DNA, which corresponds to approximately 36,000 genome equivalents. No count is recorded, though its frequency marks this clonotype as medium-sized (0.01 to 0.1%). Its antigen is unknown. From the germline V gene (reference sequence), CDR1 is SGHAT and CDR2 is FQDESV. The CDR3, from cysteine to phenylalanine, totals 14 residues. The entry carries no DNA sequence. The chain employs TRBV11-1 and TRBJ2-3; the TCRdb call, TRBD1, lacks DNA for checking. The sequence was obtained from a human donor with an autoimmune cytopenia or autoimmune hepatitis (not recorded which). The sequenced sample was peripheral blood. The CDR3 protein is CASSDRGRGDTQYF.